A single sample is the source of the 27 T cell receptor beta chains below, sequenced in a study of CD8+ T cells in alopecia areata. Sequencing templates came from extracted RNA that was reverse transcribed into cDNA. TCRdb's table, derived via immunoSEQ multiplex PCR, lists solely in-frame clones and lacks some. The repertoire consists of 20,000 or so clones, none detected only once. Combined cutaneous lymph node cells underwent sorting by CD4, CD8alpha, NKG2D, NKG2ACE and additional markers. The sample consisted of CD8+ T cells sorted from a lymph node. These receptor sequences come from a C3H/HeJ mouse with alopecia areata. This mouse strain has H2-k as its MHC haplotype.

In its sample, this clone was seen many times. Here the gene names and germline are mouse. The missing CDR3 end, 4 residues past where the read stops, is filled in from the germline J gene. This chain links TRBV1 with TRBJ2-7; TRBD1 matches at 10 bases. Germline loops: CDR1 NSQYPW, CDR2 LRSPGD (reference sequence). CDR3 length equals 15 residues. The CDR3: CTCSAEGDRGYEQYF. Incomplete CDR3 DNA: TGCACCTGCAGTGCAGAAGGGGACAGGGGATAT.

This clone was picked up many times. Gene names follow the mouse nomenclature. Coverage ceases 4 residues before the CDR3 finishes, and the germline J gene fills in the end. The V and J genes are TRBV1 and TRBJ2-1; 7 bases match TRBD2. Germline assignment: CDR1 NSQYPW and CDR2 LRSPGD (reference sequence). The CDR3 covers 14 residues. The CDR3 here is CTCSADAWGAEQFF. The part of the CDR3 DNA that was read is TGCACCTGCAGTGCAGATGCCTGGGGGGCT.

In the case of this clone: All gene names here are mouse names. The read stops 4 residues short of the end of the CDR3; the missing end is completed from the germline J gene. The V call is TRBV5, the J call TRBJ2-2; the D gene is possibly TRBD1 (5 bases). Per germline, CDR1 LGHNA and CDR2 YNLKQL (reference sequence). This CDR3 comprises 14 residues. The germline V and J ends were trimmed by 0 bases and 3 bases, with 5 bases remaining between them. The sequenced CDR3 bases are TGTGCCAGCAGCCAAGACAGGGACACCGGG. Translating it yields CASSQDRDTG. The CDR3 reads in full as CASSQDRDTGQLYF.

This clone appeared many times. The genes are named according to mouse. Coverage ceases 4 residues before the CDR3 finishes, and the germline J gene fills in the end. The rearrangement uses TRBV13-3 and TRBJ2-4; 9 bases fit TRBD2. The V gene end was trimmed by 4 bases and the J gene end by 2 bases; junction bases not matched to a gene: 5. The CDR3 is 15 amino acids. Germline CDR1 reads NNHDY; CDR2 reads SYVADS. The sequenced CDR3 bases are TGTGCCAGCAGTCGGAACTGGGGGGCTCAAAAC. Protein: CASSRNWGAQN. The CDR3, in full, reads CASSRNWGAQNTLYF.

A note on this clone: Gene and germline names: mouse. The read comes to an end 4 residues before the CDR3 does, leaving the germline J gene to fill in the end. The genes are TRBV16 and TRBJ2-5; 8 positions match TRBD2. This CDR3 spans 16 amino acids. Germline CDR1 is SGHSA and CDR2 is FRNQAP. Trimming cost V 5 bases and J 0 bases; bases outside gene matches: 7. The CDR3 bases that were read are TGTGCAAGCAGCCCAACTGGGGGAGGGAACCAAGAC. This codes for CASSPTGGGNQD. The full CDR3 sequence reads CASSPTGGGNQDTQYF.

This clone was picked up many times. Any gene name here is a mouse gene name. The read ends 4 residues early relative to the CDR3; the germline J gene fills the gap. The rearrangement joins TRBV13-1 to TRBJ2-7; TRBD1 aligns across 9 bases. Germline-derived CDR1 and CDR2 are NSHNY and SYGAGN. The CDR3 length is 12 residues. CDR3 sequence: CASSRDRDEQYF. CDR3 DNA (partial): TGTGCCAGCAGTCGGGACAGGGAT.

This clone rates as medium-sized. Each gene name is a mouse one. The sequenced part of the CDR3 DNA is TGTGCCAGCAGTGATGCGAGGAAC. Translating it yields CASSDARN. Given in full, the CDR3 is CASSDARNTLYF. The chain is built from TRBV13-3 and TRBJ2-4; D uncertain. The read terminates 4 residues before the CDR3 end, so the remaining end is supplied by the germline J gene. The CDR3 has 12 residues. Germline values: CDR1 NNHDY, CDR2 SYVADS. The entire variable domain, with the rest obtained from reference TRBV13-3 and TRBJ2-4, is as follows: EAAVTQSPRSKVAVTGGKVTLSCHQTNNHDYMYWYRQDTGHGLRLIHYSYVADSTEKGDIPDGYKASRPSQENFSLILELASLSQTAVYFCASSDARNTLYFGAGTRLSVL.

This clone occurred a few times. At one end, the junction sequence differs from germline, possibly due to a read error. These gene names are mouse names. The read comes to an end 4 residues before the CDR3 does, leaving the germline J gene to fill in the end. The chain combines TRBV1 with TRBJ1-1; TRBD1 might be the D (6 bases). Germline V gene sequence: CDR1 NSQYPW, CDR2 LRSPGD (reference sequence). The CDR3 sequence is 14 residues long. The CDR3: CTCSVPGTNREVFF. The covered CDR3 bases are TGCACCTGCAGTGTCCCCGGGACAAACAGA.

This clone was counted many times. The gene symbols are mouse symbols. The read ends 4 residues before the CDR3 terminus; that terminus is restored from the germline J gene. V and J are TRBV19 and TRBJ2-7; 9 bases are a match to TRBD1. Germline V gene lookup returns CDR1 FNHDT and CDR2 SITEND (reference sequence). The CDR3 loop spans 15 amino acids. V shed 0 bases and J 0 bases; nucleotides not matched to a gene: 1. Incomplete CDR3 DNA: TGTGCCAGCAGTATAGGGACAGGGGCCTCCTAT. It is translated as CASSIGTGASY. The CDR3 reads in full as CASSIGTGASYEQYF. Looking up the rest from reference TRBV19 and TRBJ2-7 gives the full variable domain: GGIITQTPKFLIGQEGQKLTLKCQQNFNHDTMYWYRQDSGKGLRLIYYSITENDLQKGDLSEGYDASREKKSSFSLTVTSAQKNEMAVFLCASSIGTGASYEQYFGPGTRLTVL.

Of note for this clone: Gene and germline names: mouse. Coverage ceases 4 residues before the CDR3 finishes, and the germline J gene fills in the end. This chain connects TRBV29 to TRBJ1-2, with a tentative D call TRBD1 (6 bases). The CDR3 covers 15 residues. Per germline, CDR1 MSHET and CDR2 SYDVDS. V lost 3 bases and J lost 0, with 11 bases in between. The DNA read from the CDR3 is TGTGCTAGCAGTTTCACCGGACAGACAAACTCC. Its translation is CASSFTGQTNS. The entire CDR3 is CASSFTGQTNSDYTF.

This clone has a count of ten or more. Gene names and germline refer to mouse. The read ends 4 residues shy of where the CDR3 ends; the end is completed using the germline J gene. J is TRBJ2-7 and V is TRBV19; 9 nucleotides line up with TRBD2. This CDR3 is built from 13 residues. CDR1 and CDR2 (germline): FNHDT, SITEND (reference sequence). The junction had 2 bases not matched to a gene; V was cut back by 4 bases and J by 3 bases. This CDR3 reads CASSSTGGYEQYF. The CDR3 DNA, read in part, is TGTGCCAGCAGTTCGACTGGGGGCTAT.

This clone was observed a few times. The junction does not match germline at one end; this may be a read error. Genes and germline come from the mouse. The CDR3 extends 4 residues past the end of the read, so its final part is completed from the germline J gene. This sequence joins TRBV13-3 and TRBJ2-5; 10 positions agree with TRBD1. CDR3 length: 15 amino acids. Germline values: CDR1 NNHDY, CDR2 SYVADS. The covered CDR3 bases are TGTGCCAGCAGGGATGGGGACAGGGGCCAAGAC. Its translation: CASRDGDRGQD. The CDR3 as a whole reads CASRDGDRGQDTQYF.

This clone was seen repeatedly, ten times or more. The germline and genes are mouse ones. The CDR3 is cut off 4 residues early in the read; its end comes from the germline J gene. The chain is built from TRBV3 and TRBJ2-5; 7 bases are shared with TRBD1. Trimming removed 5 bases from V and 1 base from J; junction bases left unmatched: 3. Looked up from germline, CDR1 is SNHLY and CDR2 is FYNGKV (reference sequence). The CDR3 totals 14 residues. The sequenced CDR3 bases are TGTGCCAGCAGCCCCGACAGGGACCAAGAC. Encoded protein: CASSPDRDQD. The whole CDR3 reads CASSPDRDQDTQYF.

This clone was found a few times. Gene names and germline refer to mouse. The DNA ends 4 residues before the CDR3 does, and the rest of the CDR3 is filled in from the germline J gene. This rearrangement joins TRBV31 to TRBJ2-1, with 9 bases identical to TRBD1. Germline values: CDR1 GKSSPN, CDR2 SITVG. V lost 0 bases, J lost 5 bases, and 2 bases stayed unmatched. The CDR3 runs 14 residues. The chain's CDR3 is CAWSLQGADAEQFF. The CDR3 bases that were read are TGTGCCTGGAGTCTACAGGGGGCCGATGCT.

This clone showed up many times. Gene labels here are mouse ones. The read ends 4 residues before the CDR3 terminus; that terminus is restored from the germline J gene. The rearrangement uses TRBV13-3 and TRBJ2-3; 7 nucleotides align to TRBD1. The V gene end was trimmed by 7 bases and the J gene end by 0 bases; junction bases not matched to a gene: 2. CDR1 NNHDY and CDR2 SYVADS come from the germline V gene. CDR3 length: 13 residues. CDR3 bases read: TGTGCCAGCCGGGACAGTAGTGCAGAA. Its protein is CASRDSSAE. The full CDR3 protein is CASRDSSAETLYF.

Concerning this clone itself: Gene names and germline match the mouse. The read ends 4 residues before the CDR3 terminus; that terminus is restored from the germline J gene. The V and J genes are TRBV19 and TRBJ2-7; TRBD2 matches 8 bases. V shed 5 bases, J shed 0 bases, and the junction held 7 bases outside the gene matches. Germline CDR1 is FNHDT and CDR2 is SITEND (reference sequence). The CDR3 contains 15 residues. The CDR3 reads CASSGWGASSYEQYF. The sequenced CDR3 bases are TGTGCCAGCAGCGGCTGGGGGGCCAGCTCCTAT.

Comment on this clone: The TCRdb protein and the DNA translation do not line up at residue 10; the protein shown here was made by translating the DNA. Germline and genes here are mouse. CDR3 bases read: TGTGCCTGGGGGGACAGATATAATTCGCCC. It encodes CAWGDRYNSP. In full, the CDR3 is CAWGDRYNSPLYF. V gene TRBV31 combines with J gene TRBJ1-6, with 7 bases matching TRBD1. The read halts 3 residues ahead of the CDR3 end, with the missing end drawn from the germline J gene. TRBJ1-6 is flagged as an ORF with uncertain function. Germline loops: CDR1 GKSSPN, CDR2 SITVG. V lost 5 bases and J lost 4; bases outside the gene matches: 2. CDR3 length equals 13 residues.

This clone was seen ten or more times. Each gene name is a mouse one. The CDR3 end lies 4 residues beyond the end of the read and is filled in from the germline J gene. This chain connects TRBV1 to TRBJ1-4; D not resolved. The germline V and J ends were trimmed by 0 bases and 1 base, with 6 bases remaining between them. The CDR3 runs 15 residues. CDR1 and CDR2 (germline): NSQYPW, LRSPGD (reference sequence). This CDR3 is CTCSADWDSNERLFF. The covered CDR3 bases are TGCACCTGCAGTGCAGACTGGGATTCCAACGAA. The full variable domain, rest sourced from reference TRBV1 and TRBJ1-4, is VTLLEQNPRWRLVPRGQAVNLRCILKNSQYPWMSWYQQDLQKQLQWLFTLRSPGDKEVKSLPGADYLATRVTDTELRLQVANMSQGRTLYCTCSADWDSNERLFFGHGTKLSVL.

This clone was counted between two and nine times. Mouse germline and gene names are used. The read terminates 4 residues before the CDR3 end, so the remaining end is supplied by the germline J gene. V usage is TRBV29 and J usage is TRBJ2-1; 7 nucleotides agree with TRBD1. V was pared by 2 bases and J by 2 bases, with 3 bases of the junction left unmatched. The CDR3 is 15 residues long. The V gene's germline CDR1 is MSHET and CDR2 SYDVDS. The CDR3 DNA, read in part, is TGTGCTAGCAGTTTAAGACAGGGAGACTATGCT. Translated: CASSLRQGDYA. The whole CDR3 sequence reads CASSLRQGDYAEQFF.

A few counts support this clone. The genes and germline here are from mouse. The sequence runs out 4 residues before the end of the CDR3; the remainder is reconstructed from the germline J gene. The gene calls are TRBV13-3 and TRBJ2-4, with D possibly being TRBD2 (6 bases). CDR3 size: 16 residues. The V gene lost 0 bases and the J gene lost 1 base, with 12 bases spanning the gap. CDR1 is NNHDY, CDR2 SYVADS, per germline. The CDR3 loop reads CASSDGAGDRQNTLYF. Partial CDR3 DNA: TGTGCCAGCAGTGATGGGGCTGGGGACCGTCAAAAC. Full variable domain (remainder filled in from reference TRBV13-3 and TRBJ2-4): EAAVTQSPRSKVAVTGGKVTLSCHQTNNHDYMYWYRQDTGHGLRLIHYSYVADSTEKGDIPDGYKASRPSQENFSLILELASLSQTAVYFCASSDGAGDRQNTLYFGAGTRLSVL.

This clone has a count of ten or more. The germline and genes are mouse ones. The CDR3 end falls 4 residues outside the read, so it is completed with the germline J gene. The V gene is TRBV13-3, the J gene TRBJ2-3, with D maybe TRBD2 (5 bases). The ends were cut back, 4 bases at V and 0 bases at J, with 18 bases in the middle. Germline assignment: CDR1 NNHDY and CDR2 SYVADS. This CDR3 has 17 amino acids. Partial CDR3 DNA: TGTGCCAGCAGTCAGAGGCTCTGGGAGTCTAGTGCAGAA. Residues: CASSQRLWESSAE. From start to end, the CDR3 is CASSQRLWESSAETLYF.

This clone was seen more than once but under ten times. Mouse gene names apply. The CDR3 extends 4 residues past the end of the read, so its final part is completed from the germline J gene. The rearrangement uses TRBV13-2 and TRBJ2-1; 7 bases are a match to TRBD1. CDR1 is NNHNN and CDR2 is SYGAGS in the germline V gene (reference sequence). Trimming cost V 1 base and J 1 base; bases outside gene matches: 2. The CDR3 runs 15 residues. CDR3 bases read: TGTGCCAGCGGTGATCGGGACAGAAACTATGCT. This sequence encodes CASGDRDRNYA. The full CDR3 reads CASGDRDRNYAEQFF.

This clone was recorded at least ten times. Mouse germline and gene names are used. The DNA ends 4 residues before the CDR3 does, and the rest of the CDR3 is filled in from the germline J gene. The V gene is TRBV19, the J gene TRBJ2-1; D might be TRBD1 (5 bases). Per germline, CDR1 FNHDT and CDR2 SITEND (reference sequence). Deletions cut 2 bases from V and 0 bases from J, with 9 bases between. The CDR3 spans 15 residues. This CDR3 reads CASSISDNNYAEQFF. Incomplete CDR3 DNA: TGTGCCAGCAGTATTTCGGACAATAACTATGCT.

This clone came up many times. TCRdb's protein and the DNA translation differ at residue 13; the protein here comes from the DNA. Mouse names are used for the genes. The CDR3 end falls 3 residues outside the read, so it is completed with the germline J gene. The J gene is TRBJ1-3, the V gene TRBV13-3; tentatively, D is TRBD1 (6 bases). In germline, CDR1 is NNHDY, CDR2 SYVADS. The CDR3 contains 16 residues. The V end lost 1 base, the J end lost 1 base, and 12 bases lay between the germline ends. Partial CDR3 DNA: TGTGCCAGCAGTGATAAGGGGACAACATCTGGAAATACG. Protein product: CASSDKGTTSGNT. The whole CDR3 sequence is CASSDKGTTSGNTLYF. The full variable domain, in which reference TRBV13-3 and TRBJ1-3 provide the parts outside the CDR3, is EAAVTQSPRSKVAVTGGKVTLSCHQTNNHDYMYWYRQDTGHGLRLIHYSYVADSTEKGDIPDGYKASRPSQENFSLILELASLSQTAVYFCASSDKGTTSGNTLYFGEGSRLIVV.

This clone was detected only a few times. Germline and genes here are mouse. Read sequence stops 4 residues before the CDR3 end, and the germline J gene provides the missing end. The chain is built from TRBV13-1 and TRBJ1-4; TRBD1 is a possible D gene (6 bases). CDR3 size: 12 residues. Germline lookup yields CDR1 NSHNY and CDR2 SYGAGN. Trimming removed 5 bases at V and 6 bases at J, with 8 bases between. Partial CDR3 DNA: TGTGCCAGCAGCGCAGGGGACGAA. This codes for CASSAGDE. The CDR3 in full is CASSAGDERLFF.

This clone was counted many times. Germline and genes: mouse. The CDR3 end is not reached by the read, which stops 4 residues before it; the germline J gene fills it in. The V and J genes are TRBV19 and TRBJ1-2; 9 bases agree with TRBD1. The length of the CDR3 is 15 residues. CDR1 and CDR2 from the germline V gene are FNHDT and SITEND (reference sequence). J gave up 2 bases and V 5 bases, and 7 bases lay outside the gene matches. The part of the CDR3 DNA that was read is TGTGCCAGCAGCTCTGGGACAGGGAGTAACTCC. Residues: CASSSGTGSNS. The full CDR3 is CASSSGTGSNSDYTF.

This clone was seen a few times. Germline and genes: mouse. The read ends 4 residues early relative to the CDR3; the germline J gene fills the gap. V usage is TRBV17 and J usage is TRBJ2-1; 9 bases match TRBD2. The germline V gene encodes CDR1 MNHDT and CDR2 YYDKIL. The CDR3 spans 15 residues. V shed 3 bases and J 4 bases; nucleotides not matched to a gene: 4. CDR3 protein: CASSRRLGVYAEQFF. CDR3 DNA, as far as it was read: TGTGCTAGCAGTAGGAGACTGGGGGTATATGCT. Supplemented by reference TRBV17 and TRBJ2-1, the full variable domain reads DTTVKQNPRYKLARVGKPVNLICSQTMNHDTMYWYQKKPNQAPKLLLFYYDKILNREADTFEKFQSSRPNNSFCSLYIGSAGLEYSAMYLCASSRRLGVYAEQFFGPGTRLTVL.